This T cell receptor (beta chain) was recorded in a study of blood T cells in healthy people across ages. Primed by a sample-barcoded 5' primer and a J-beta primer mix, a second PCR proceeded for about 7 to 12 cycles. TCRdb processed the 5' RACE reads anew with MiXCR; each CDR3 protein has one entry. The sample has 1.8 million or so distinct CDR3 sequences, 30% to 40% seen once. This clonotype was detected a few times. Its antigen is undetermined. Trimming stripped 5 bases from V and 1 base from J, with 8 bases between. The CDR3 runs to 13 residues. Study-level results: Nothing was known about donor CMV status, and this possibly confounded expanded clonotype changes.

The J gene is TRBJ1-1, the V gene TRBV12-3 or TRBV12-4; D remains unclear. The sequence was collected from a human donor in good health. Specimen: blood. DNA for the CDR3: TGTGCCAGCAGTATTCTTTCGAACACTGAAGCTTTCTTT. Protein sequence: CASSILSNTEAFF.